The clone carrying this T cell receptor (beta chain) was recorded a few times. The assay was immunoSEQ multiplex PCR, and TCRdb's table has in-frame clones only and misses some. Seen here are about 13,000 clones, about two thirds observed once, and the top ten hold over 8.5%. As to time point: neoterminal ileum biopsy at postoperative endoscopy, about 6 months after surgery. V lost 4 bases and J lost 9; bases outside the gene matches: 3. Germline loops: CDR1 SGDLS, CDR2 YYNGEE. The CDR3 consists of 12 residues. The entry originates in a study of T cell repertoires in ileal Crohn's disease. Background on the study: Surgery for a complication: stricturing in about 61%, penetrating in approximately 39%.

The TCR comes from an adult with Crohn's disease. The chain carries TRBV9 and TRBJ2-2; 7 bases align to TRBD2. The specimen sequenced was ileal tissue. Here the CDR3 DNA reads TGTGCCAGCAGCCTCGGGGGGTGGGAGCTGTTTTTT. Its protein product is CASSLGGWELFF.